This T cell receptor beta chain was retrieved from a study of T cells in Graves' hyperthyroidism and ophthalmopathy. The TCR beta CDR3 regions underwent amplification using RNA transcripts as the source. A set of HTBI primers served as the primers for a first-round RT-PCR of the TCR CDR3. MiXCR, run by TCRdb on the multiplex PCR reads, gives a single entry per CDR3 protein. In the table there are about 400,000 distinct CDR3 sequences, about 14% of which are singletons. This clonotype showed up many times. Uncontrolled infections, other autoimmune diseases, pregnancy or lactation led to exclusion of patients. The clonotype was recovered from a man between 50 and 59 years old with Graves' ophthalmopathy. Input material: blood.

CDR3 nucleotides: TGTGCCAGCAACACGGGACTAGGCCGACCAGATACGCAGTATTTT. Encoded protein: CASNTGLGRPDTQYF. The gene calls are TRBV5-8 and TRBJ2-3; 8 bases agree with TRBD2. Trimming cost V 6 bases and J 4 bases; bases outside gene matches: 10. The germline V gene has CDR1 SGHTS and CDR2 YDEGEE. The CDR3 is made up of 15 amino acids.